This T cell receptor beta chain was obtained from a study of CD8+CD57+ T cells in acquired aplastic anemia (dated by TCRdb to 2017 to 2018). As for the study more broadly: A mean of approximately 2.9 ug of DNA, ranging from roughly 0.19 to 27.4 ug, was extracted from sorted CD4+ and CD8+ cells. The study at large found these results: Around 28 CD8+ CDR3 sequences were found to be shared between patients and controls, but these sequences appeared to be highly expressed in patients and within the immunodominant clones of the patients. No significant difference in CD8+ Simpson's diversity was found between patients and healthy controls (P=0.060).

Genomic DNA was used as template for profiling of TCR beta VDJ combinations and CDR3 sequences. TCR repertoire sequencing was run on an Illumina HiSeq 2000. The published analysis was carried out like this. Repertoire assessment relied on Simpson's diversity index, CDR3 size and DJ length profiles, and TRBV/TRBJ rearrangement plots. The most abundant DNA sequence in the deep sequencing data was taken as the immunodominant clone. CDR3 amino acid sequences were checked for sharing between subjects and were compared against published repertoires and the VDJdb database. TCRdb reprocessing: public reads trimmed at Q25 with fastp, clones called with MiXCR, in-frame beta chains kept. Entries that share a CDR3 protein sequence are merged under the most common genes and DNA. Here the V and J calls rest on TCRdb's processing, not on the authors' analysis. A total of around 250,000 distinct CDR3 sequences appear in this sample, 56% of them only once. Together, the top ten hold under 8.5% of the sample.

In the study, sorted CD4+ and CD8+ blood T cells from patients with severe aplastic anemia and from healthy subjects underwent deep sequencing of TCR repertoires. Ficoll-Paque density gradient centrifugation was used to isolate peripheral blood mononuclear cells. Before DNA extraction, CD4+ and CD8+ T cells were sorted by FACS or by magnetic beads. Points on this clonotype: Which antigen it targets is not known. One base away there is no much larger clone; base qualities are not given.

Its CDR3 holds 14 amino acids, cysteine through phenylalanine. The DNA shown is the 42-base CDR3, in frame from base 1. V ends up 4 bases short and J 2 bases short, with an unmatched junction base count of 4. From the germline V gene (reference sequence), CDR1 is SGHKS and CDR2 is YYEKEE. Input material: sorted CD4+, CD8+, or CD8+CD57+ T cells (not recorded which) from PBMCs. This clonotype originated in a human donor with severe aplastic anemia or a healthy control (not recorded which). This receptor chain uses TRBV5-5 and TRBJ2-7, with TRBD2 matching 9 junction bases. For the CDR3, the sequence is CASSVTSGTYEQYF. The nucleotides read TGTGCCAGCAGCGTGACTAGCGGCACCTACGAGCAGTACTTC.